The rows below give T cell receptor beta chains drawn from one sample of a study of cytomegalovirus exposure and HLA in healthy donors. TCRdb's copy holds only in-frame clones and misses some; the assay was immunoSEQ multiplex PCR. The sample shows 130,000 to 150,000 clones, roughly nine tenths of them seen only once. The specimen sequenced was PBMCs. The receptors here all came from a young woman in good health and CMV-seropositive. CDR3s include the opening cysteine and the closing phenylalanine or tryptophan. The order of the fields is D gene, V gene, J gene, clone size, CDR3 DNA, CDR3 protein. A D gene is named only where the DNA matches it firmly. For some rows the clone size is stated as once, few or many, or as a class when expanded; others skip it.

D gene: .
V gene: TRBV20-1
J gene: TRBJ1-1
clone size: .
CDR3 DNA: TGCAGTGCTAACAGGGTTGAGGCTTTCTTT
CDR3 protein: CSANRVEAFF

D gene: TRBD1
V gene: TRBV5-1
J gene: TRBJ2-3
clone size: .
CDR3 DNA: TGCGCCAGCAGCCGAGGACAGGGGACAGATACGCAGTATTTT
CDR3 protein: CASSRGQGTDTQYF

D gene: TRBD1
V gene: TRBV28
J gene: TRBJ1-5
clone size: .
CDR3 DNA: TGTGCCAGCAGTTTATATCGACAGGGACATCAGCCCCAGCATTTT
CDR3 protein: CASSLYRQGHQPQHF

D gene: .
V gene: TRBV7-6
J gene: TRBJ2-5
clone size: once
CDR3 DNA: TGTGCCAGCAGCCTACGGAGGCAAGAGACCCAGTACTTC
CDR3 protein: CASSLRRQETQYF

D gene: TRBD1
V gene: TRBV25-1
J gene: TRBJ2-5
clone size: .
CDR3 DNA: TGTGCCAGCAGTGACACGCGACAGGGGATAGAGACCCAGTACTTC
CDR3 protein: CASSDTRQGIETQYF

D gene: TRBD1
V gene: TRBV2
J gene: TRBJ2-7
clone size: once
CDR3 DNA: TGTGCCACCGGGACAGGGCGAGACGAGCAGTACTTC
CDR3 protein: CATGTGRDEQYF

D gene: .
V gene: TRBV7-9
J gene: TRBJ2-7
clone size: .
CDR3 DNA: TGTGCCAGCAGCTTCAGCCCGGGGGACGAGCAGTACTTC
CDR3 protein: CASSFSPGDEQYF

D gene: TRBD1
V gene: TRBV4-1
J gene: TRBJ2-4
clone size: .
CDR3 DNA: TGCGCCAGCAGCCAACCCTTACAGGGGGCGAGGAACATTCAGTACTTC
CDR3 protein: CASSQPLQGARNIQYF

D gene: TRBD1
V gene: TRBV7-3
J gene: TRBJ2-7
clone size: .
CDR3 DNA: TGTGCCAGCAGCCCCGGGACAGGGGACTACGAGCAGTACTTC
CDR3 protein: CASSPGTGDYEQYF

D gene: .
V gene: TRBV6-5
J gene: TRBJ1-2
clone size: few
CDR3 DNA: TGTGCCAGCAGTTACAGCCTTGGGACGGGAGAGGGCTACACCTTC
CDR3 protein: CASSYSLGTGEGYTF

D gene: TRBD1
V gene: TRBV5-1
J gene: TRBJ1-2
clone size: .
CDR3 DNA: TGCGCCAGCAGCTTACAGGGGAGTAACTATGGCTACACCTTC
CDR3 protein: CASSLQGSNYGYTF

D gene: TRBD1
V gene: TRBV5-6
J gene: TRBJ1-6
clone size: .
CDR3 DNA: TGTGCCAGCAGCTTGTTGGGAGAGGGGACAGCATTACCCCTCCACTTT
CDR3 protein: CASSLLGEGTALPLHF

D gene: TRBD1
V gene: TRBV29-1
J gene: TRBJ1-2
clone size: .
CDR3 DNA: TGCGAGGCGACAGGGGATACGGGGGGCTACACCTTC
CDR3 protein: CEATGDTGGYTF

D gene: TRBD1
V gene: TRBV29-1
J gene: TRBJ2-4
clone size: .
CDR3 DNA: TGCAGCGTTGATCAGGGGGACATTCAGTACTTC
CDR3 protein: CSVDQGDIQYF

D gene: TRBD1
V gene: TRBV6-5
J gene: TRBJ2-1
clone size: few
CDR3 DNA: TGTGCCAGCACCAAAACCGGGACAGGGGGCAATCAGTTCTTC
CDR3 protein: CASTKTGTGGNQFF

D gene: .
V gene: TRBV27
J gene: TRBJ1-4
clone size: .
CDR3 DNA: TGTGCCAGCAGTAAGTTCCGGGACAAGGGTGAAAAACTGTTTTTT
CDR3 protein: CASSKFRDKGEKLFF

D gene: .
V gene: TRBV2
J gene: TRBJ2-7
clone size: .
CDR3 DNA: TGTGCCAGCAGTGCGGGGATGGAATACGAGCAGTACTTC
CDR3 protein: CASSAGMEYEQYF

D gene: TRBD1
V gene: TRBV6-1
J gene: TRBJ1-5
clone size: .
CDR3 DNA: TGTGCCAGCAGTACAGGGGATAATCAGCCCCAGCATTTT
CDR3 protein: CASSTGDNQPQHF

D gene: .
V gene: TRBV7-9
J gene: TRBJ2-7
clone size: .
CDR3 DNA: TGTGCCAGCACCCCCGCAGACAAAAGCTCCTACGAGCAGTACTTC
CDR3 protein: CASTPADKSSYEQYF

D gene: TRBD2
V gene: TRBV19
J gene: TRBJ2-3
clone size: .
CDR3 DNA: TGTGCCAGTAGTATAGGTGAGCGGGAGTTGGACCATACGCAGTATTTT
CDR3 protein: CASSIGERELDHTQYF

D gene: TRBD1
V gene: TRBV29-1
J gene: TRBJ1-1
clone size: .
CDR3 DNA: TGCAGCGCCAACCGGGGACAGGGAGGAAACACTGAAGCTTTCTTT
CDR3 protein: CSANRGQGGNTEAFF

D gene: TRBD2
V gene: TRBV9
J gene: TRBJ2-7
clone size: .
CDR3 DNA: TGTGCCAGCAGCGTAGCCGCGGGGGTCTCCTACGAGCAGTACTTC
CDR3 protein: CASSVAAGVSYEQYF

D gene: TRBD1
V gene: TRBV2
J gene: TRBJ2-6
clone size: .
CDR3 DNA: TGTGCCAGCAATTGGGACAGGTTCTCTGGGGCCAACGTCCTGACTTTC
CDR3 protein: CASNWDRFSGANVLTF

D gene: .
V gene: TRBV30
J gene: TRBJ2-2
clone size: .
CDR3 DNA: TGTGCCTGGAGTGTCGGGGCCGGGGAGCTGTTTTTT
CDR3 protein: CAWSVGAGELFF

D gene: .
V gene: TRBV9
J gene: TRBJ1-1
clone size: .
CDR3 DNA: TGTGCCAGCAGCGAACAGAGGAACACTGAAGCTTTCTTT
CDR3 protein: CASSEQRNTEAFF

D gene: TRBD1
V gene: TRBV19
J gene: TRBJ2-7
clone size: few
CDR3 DNA: TGTGCCAGTAGCGTGCAGGGGGAGATGAACGAGCAGTACTTC
CDR3 protein: CASSVQGEMNEQYF

D gene: .
V gene: TRBV4-1
J gene: TRBJ1-1
clone size: .
CDR3 DNA: TGCGCCAGCAGCCAATGGGGGGTCGGGGCAGGGACTGAAGCTTTCTTT
CDR3 protein: CASSQWGVGAGTEAFF

D gene: TRBD2
V gene: TRBV10-3
J gene: TRBJ2-3
clone size: .
CDR3 DNA: TGTGCCATCAGCGGAGAGGGACTAGCGGGGGGACCTAGCACAGATACGCAGTATTTT
CDR3 protein: CAISGEGLAGGPSTDTQYF

D gene: TRBD1
V gene: TRBV30
J gene: TRBJ2-7
clone size: .
CDR3 DNA: TGTGCGGGGGACCGGGACAGGGATGTCAACGAGCAGTACTTC
CDR3 protein: CAGDRDRDVNEQYF

D gene: TRBD1
V gene: TRBV6-1
J gene: TRBJ1-1
clone size: .
CDR3 DNA: TGTGCCAGCACAGGGGGCCGAAACACTGAAGCTTTCTTT
CDR3 protein: CASTGGRNTEAFF

D gene: .
V gene: TRBV5-6
J gene: TRBJ1-1
clone size: .
CDR3 DNA: TGTGCCAGCAGCTTCTCCGGGACTGAAGCTTTCTTT
CDR3 protein: CASSFSGTEAFF

D gene: TRBD1
V gene: TRBV5-4
J gene: TRBJ1-1
clone size: .
CDR3 DNA: TGTGCCAGCAGCATCCCCGGGACAGTGAACACTGAAGCTTTCTTT
CDR3 protein: CASSIPGTVNTEAFF

D gene: TRBD1
V gene: TRBV4-1
J gene: TRBJ1-5
clone size: .
CDR3 DNA: TGCGCCAGCAGCCAAGAATGGCAGGGGGCCCCGAGGCGGCCCCAGCATTTT
CDR3 protein: CASSQEWQGAPRRPQHF

D gene: .
V gene: TRBV7-9
J gene: TRBJ1-3
clone size: .
CDR3 DNA: TGTGCCAGCAGCTTGGGGGGATCGAGCTCTGGAAACACCATATATTTT
CDR3 protein: CASSLGGSSSGNTIYF

D gene: .
V gene: TRBV19
J gene: TRBJ1-2
clone size: .
CDR3 DNA: TGTGCCAGTATGCAGGGGCTGGCCTATGGCTACACCTTC
CDR3 protein: CASMQGLAYGYTF

D gene: .
V gene: TRBV9
J gene: TRBJ2-3
clone size: .
CDR3 DNA: TGTGCCAGCAGCGCCCATAACACCGGGGGTCTCACAGATACGCAGTATTTT
CDR3 protein: CASSAHNTGGLTDTQYF

D gene: .
V gene: TRBV5-4
J gene: TRBJ1-1
clone size: .
CDR3 DNA: TGTGCCAGCAGCTTAGGGGACACTGAAGCTTTCTTT
CDR3 protein: CASSLGDTEAFF

D gene: .
V gene: TRBV10-3
J gene: TRBJ2-1
clone size: .
CDR3 DNA: TGTGCCATCAGTGGACAGCCTTTCGATGAGCAGTTCTTC
CDR3 protein: CAISGQPFDEQFF

D gene: .
V gene: TRBV11-2
J gene: TRBJ1-4
clone size: .
CDR3 DNA: TGTGCCAGCAGCCAGACGGGGGGAAGGACTAATGAAAAACTGTTTTTT
CDR3 protein: CASSQTGGRTNEKLFF

D gene: .
V gene: TRBV27
J gene: TRBJ1-1
clone size: .
CDR3 DNA: TGTGCCAGCAGTCCACAACAGGGAAGGCGTACTGAAGCTTTCTTT
CDR3 protein: CASSPQQGRRTEAFF

D gene: TRBD1
V gene: TRBV7-6
J gene: TRBJ1-5
clone size: .
CDR3 DNA: TGTGCCAGCAGCTTATTCCCGACAGGGGTAGTGGGCAATCAGCCCCAGCATTTT
CDR3 protein: CASSLFPTGVVGNQPQHF

D gene: TRBD1
V gene: TRBV5-1
J gene: TRBJ2-1
clone size: few
CDR3 DNA: TGCGCCAGCAGCTTGGGTTGGCAGGGGGCACACAATGAGCAGTTCTTC
CDR3 protein: CASSLGWQGAHNEQFF

D gene: .
V gene: TRBV9
J gene: TRBJ1-3
clone size: .
CDR3 DNA: TGTGCCAGCAGCGCCCGGACAGCCGGCTCTGGAAACACCATATATTTT
CDR3 protein: CASSARTAGSGNTIYF

D gene: TRBD2
V gene: TRBV12-5
J gene: TRBJ2-5
clone size: .
CDR3 DNA: TGTGCTAGTGGTCTACCACTAGCGGGGGGTAAAGAGACCCAGTACTTC
CDR3 protein: CASGLPLAGGKETQYF

D gene: .
V gene: TRBV5-4
J gene: TRBJ2-3
clone size: .
CDR3 DNA: TGTGCCAGCAGCTGGGGAGGGACAATCACAGATACGCAGTATTTT
CDR3 protein: CASSWGGTITDTQYF

D gene: TRBD1
V gene: TRBV19
J gene: TRBJ1-1
clone size: .
CDR3 DNA: TGTGCCAGTAGCCCAAACCCGACAGGGACCACTGAAGCTTTCTTT
CDR3 protein: CASSPNPTGTTEAFF

D gene: TRBD1
V gene: TRBV15
J gene: TRBJ2-7
clone size: .
CDR3 DNA: TGTGCCACCTATTCAGGGACAGGGCTGTACGAGCAGTACTTC
CDR3 protein: CATYSGTGLYEQYF

D gene: TRBD1
V gene: TRBV5-1
J gene: TRBJ2-3
clone size: .
CDR3 DNA: TGCGCCAGCAGTCCTCGGGACAGATACACAGATACGCAGTATTTT
CDR3 protein: CASSPRDRYTDTQYF